These 14 T cell receptor beta chains came from one sample sequenced in a study of beta chain features in type 1 diabetes. The authors reverse transcribed all of the isolated RNA, so sequencing captured expressed TCRB transcripts. Some clones are missing from TCRdb's copy, which holds only in-frame ones; the method was immunoSEQ multiplex PCR. This sample carries roughly 250,000 clones, 9.6% of them seen once, and the ten largest clones take approximately 0.03%. Sequences were obtained from naive CD4+ T cells from blood. The receptors shown here come from a woman younger than 30 in good health.

The chain recombines TRBV29-1 with TRBJ1-1; no definite D call. Germline lookup yields CDR1 SQVTM and CDR2 ANQGSEA. V was clipped by 6 bases and J by 4 bases, with 9 bases between them. The CDR3 has 11 amino acids. CDR3 DNA: TGCAGCGTCCGGGTGACCACTGAAGCTTTCTTT. Amino acids: CSVRVTTEAFF. The full variable domain, with the rest looked up from reference TRBV29-1 and TRBJ1-1, is SAVISQKPSRDICQRGTSLTIQCQVDSQVTMMFWYRQQPGQSLTLIATANQGSEATYESGFVIDKFPISRPNLTFSTLTVSNMSPEDSSIYLCSVRVTTEAFFGQGTRLTVV.

This clone was picked up a small number of times. The chain employs TRBV2 and TRBJ1-5; 7 bases map to TRBD1. This CDR3 has 14 residues. The trim removed 6 bases at V and 7 bases at J, leaving 9 bases unmatched. CDR1 SNHLY and CDR2 FYNNEI come from the germline V gene. The CDR3 bases are TGTGCCAGCAGCGGGGAAACAGGGGCCCAGCCCCAGCATTTT. This encodes CASSGETGAQPQHF.

J is TRBJ1-2 and V is TRBV9, with 7 positions matching TRBD1. The germline gives CDR1 SGDLS, CDR2 YYNGEE. With V trimmed by 0 bases and J by 4 bases, 18 bases remained unmatched. This CDR3 region has 19 residues. The CDR3 DNA reads TGTGCCAGCAGCGTAGCTTATAGGACAGGACGCGACGAAACCTATGGCTACACCTTC. It encodes CASSVAYRTGRDETYGYTF. The complete variable domain, with remaining parts taken from reference TRBV9 and TRBJ1-2, reads DSGVTQTPKHLITATGQRVTLRCSPRSGDLSVYWYQQSLDQGLQFLIQYYNGEERAKGNILERFSAQQFPDLHSELNLSSLELGDSALYFCASSVAYRTGRDETYGYTFGSGTRLTVV.

This clone came up a few times. The V and J genes are TRBV5-1 and TRBJ2-3; 8 nucleotides agree with TRBD1. Germline V gives CDR1 SGHRS, CDR2 YFSETQ. Trimming at V came to 6 bases and at J to 5 bases, leaving 8 bases not matched to a gene. The CDR3 has 14 residues. The CDR3 region has the DNA TGCGCCAGCACCCCCCGGACAGGGAGAGATACGCAGTATTTT. Translating gives CASTPRTGRDTQYF.

The chain links TRBV5-4 to TRBJ2-7; the match to TRBD2 covers 8 bases. The V and J ends lost 4 bases and 6 bases, in that order; junction bases with no gene match: 12. Germline lookup yields CDR1 SGHNT and CDR2 YYREEE (reference sequence). The CDR3 extends over 15 amino acids. The CDR3 DNA is TGTGCCAGCAGCCCCGAGGGGGGGACTAGGTCCGAGCAGTACTTC. It encodes CASSPEGGTRSEQYF.

This clone was recorded a few times. The V call is TRBV2, the J call TRBJ1-2; D call uncertain. Trimming removed 3 bases at V and 4 bases at J, with 6 bases between. CDR1 and CDR2 (germline): SNHLY, FYNNEI. This CDR3 contains 12 residues. The CDR3 here is CASSEAFYGYTF. CDR3 sequence (DNA): TGTGCCAGCAGTGAGGCTTTCTATGGCTACACCTTC.

The V and J genes are TRBV9 and TRBJ2-7, with a possible D match to TRBD2 (6 bases). The germline V and J ends were trimmed by 4 bases and 3 bases, with 14 bases remaining between them. Germline loops: CDR1 SGDLS, CDR2 YYNGEE. CDR3 size: 14 residues. CDR3 in DNA: TGTGCCAGCAGCTCGGGAGCCCGGGGCTACGAGCAGTACTTC. Its translation: CASSSGARGYEQYF. Full variable domain (outside the CDR3, taken from reference TRBV9 and TRBJ2-7): DSGVTQTPKHLITATGQRVTLRCSPRSGDLSVYWYQQSLDQGLQFLIQYYNGEERAKGNILERFSAQQFPDLHSELNLSSLELGDSALYFCASSSGARGYEQYFGPGTRLTVT.

The gene calls are TRBV2 and TRBJ2-7; TRBD2 agrees at 8 bases. J was trimmed by 4 bases and V by 8 bases; bases with no gene match: 10. Germline CDR1 is SNHLY and CDR2 is FYNNEI. The length of the CDR3 is 14 residues. This chain's CDR3 is CASGGHRGGYEQYF. The CDR3 DNA sequence: TGTGCCAGCGGGGGGCACCGGGGGGGATACGAGCAGTACTTC.

This clone appeared many times. Written as DNA, the CDR3 is TGTGCCAGCAGCTCCAGGGCCAATGAGCAGTTCTTC. It translates to CASSSRANEQFF. This chain uses TRBV7-9 with TRBJ2-1, with a possible D match to TRBD1 (5 bases). The CDR3 consists of 12 residues. Germline CDR1 is SEHNR and CDR2 is FQNEAQ (reference sequence). Trimming removed 4 bases from V and 6 bases from J, with 7 bases in between. The variable domain in full, with the rest retrieved from reference TRBV7-9 and TRBJ2-1, is DTGVSQNPRHKITKRGQNVTFRCDPISEHNRLYWYRQTLGQGPEFLTYFQNEAQLEKSRLLSDRFSAERPKGSFSTLEIQRTEQGDSAMYLCASSSRANEQFFGPGTRLTVL.

This rearrangement joins TRBV28 to TRBJ1-4; D might be TRBD1 (6 bases). V lost 6 bases, J lost 5 bases, and 16 bases lay in between. The germline gives CDR1 MDHEN, CDR2 SYDVKM. This CDR3 comprises 15 residues. The DNA for the CDR3 is TGTGCCAGCAGCCAGCTCGGACAGAGGAATGAAAAACTGTTTTTT. Encoded protein: CASSQLGQRNEKLFF.

The rearrangement links TRBV19 to TRBJ1-1, with 8 positions matching TRBD1. The germline V gene encodes CDR1 LNHDA and CDR2 SQIVND (reference sequence). This CDR3 is built from 15 residues. V was clipped by 5 bases and J by 4 bases; unmatched bases: 9. The CDR3 DNA is TGTGCCAGTAGTGCCGCAGGGGGCCGACGCACTGAAGCTTTCTTT. This codes for CASSAAGGRRTEAFF.

The chain couples TRBV10-3 to TRBJ2-2; 10 bases match TRBD2. J lost 1 base, V lost 6 bases, and 5 bases had no gene match. The germline CDR1 and CDR2 sequences are ENHRY and SYGVKD. CDR3 length: 16 residues. The CDR3 coding sequence is TGTGCCATCAGCCCTAGCGGGAGAGGGAACACCGGGGAGCTGTTTTTT. Translating gives CAISPSGRGNTGELFF.

The table lists this clone with a few counts. The chain links TRBV5-1 to TRBJ2-1; the match to TRBD1 covers 7 bases. The length of the CDR3 is 13 residues. Trimming removed 4 bases from V and 7 bases from J; junction bases left unmatched: 5. Germline loops: CDR1 SGHRS, CDR2 YFSETQ. The CDR3 loop reads CASSTNRGNEQFF. The CDR3 DNA is TGCGCCAGCAGCACCAACAGGGGTAATGAGCAGTTCTTC.

This sequence joins TRBV5-1 and TRBJ1-2, with a possible D match to TRBD1 (5 bases). Germline V lookup: CDR1 SGHRS, CDR2 YFSETQ. The germline V and J ends were trimmed by 0 bases and 3 bases, with 9 bases remaining between them. The length of the CDR3 is 14 residues. DNA for the CDR3: TGCGCCAGCAGCTTGGTCGGGGGGGACTATGGCTACACCTTC. This sequence encodes CASSLVGGDYGYTF.